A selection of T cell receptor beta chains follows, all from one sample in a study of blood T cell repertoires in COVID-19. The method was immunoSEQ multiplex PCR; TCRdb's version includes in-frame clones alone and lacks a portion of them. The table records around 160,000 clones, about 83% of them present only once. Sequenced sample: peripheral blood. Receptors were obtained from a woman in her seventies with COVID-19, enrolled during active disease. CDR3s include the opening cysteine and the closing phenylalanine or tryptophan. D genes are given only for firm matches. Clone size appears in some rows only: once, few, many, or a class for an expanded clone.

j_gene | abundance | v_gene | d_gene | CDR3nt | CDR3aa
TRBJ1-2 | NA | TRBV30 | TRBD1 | TGTGCCTGGAGTGTACTCCACAGGGGCCCTGGCTACACCTTC | CAWSVLHRGPGYTF
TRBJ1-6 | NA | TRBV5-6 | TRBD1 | TGTGCCAGCATAAGGCAGGGGGTATGGAAATCACCCCTCCACTTT | CASIRQGVWKSPLHF
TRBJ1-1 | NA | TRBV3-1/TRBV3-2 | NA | TGTGCCAGCAGAATCAGGGGTACTGAAGCTTTCTTT | CASRIRGTEAFF
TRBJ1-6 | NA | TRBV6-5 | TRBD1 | TGTGCCAGCTGGCCGATTGACAGGGGGAATTCACCCCTCCACTTT | CASWPIDRGNSPLHF
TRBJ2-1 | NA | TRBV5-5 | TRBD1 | TGTGCCAGCGGTCCGGGACAGGGGACCTTTAGCTCCTACAATGAGCAGTTCTTC | CASGPGQGTFSSYNEQFF
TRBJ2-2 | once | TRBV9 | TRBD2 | TGTGCCAGCAGCGTAGTCAGTAGCGGGGGCGTCGGGGAGCTGTTTTTT | CASSVVSSGGVGELFF
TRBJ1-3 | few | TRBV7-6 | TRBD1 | TGTGCCAGCAGCTTAGACCCGGGACAGGGAAACACCATATATTTT | CASSLDPGQGNTIYF
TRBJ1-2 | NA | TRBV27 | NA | TGTGCCAGCAGTTTAAAAGCAGGTCTTTATGGCTACACCTTC | CASSLKAGLYGYTF
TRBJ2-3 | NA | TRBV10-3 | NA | TGTGCCATCGCCTCGGGGGTTAGCACAGATACGCAGTATTTT | CAIASGVSTDTQYF
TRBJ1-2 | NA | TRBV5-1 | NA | TGCGCCAGCAGCCCACTCTCCCGGCTAAACACGGAGGGTCGGACTAACTATGGCTACACCTTC | CASSPLSRLNTEGRTNYGYTF
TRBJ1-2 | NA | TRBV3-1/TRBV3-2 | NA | TGTGCCAGCAGCCAAGAGACGCCGGGAGACTCGAAAGGGGAACCCTATGGCTACACCTTC | CASSQETPGDSKGEPYGYTF
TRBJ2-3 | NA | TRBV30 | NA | TGTGCCTGGACAGATAGCACAGATACGCAGTATTTT | CAWTDSTDTQYF
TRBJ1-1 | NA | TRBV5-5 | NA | TGTGCCAGCAGCTTGGATGGGGGCGGCACCACAGAAGCTTTCTTT | CASSLDGGGTTEAFF
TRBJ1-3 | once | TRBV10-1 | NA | TGCGCCATAACTGCAGGGTGTAGGGTAAGAAACACCATATATTTT | CAITAGCRVRNTIYF
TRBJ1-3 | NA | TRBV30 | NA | TGTGCCTGGAGTGGGATAACAGCACTTGGAAACACCATATATTTT | CAWSGITALGNTIYF